The rows below give T cell receptor beta chains drawn from one sample of a study of OX40 agonist ivuxolimab in advanced cancers. Libraries were prepared by immunoSEQ multiplex PCR; TCRdb keeps only in-frame clonotypes and omits some of them. In the table there are about 35,000 clones, nearly 80% of which are singletons. The starting material was CD4+ or CD8+ T cells sorted from blood, obtained in a trial of the OX40 agonist ivuxolimab. The receptor set was obtained from an adult with an advanced solid tumor such as melanoma, head and neck, liver or kidney cancer. CDR3s include the opening cysteine and the closing phenylalanine or tryptophan. The D gene is left open where the match is weak. A row's size may be missing; if present it is once, few, many or a size class.

abundance	v_gene	j_gene	d_gene	CDR3aa	CDR3nt
few	TRBV9	TRBJ2-1	TRBD2	CASSVAPLAGGLDEQFF	TGTGCCAGCAGCGTAGCCCCCCTCGCGGGGGGGCTCGATGAGCAGTTCTTC
.	TRBV7-9	TRBJ2-7	.	CAYSPGGIDEQYF	TGTGCCTACAGCCCGGGCGGGATCGACGAGCAGTACTTC
.	TRBV10-3	TRBJ2-7	.	CAISEQGIGYEQYF	TGTGCCATCAGTGAGCAGGGTATTGGATACGAGCAGTACTTC
.	TRBV5-4	TRBJ2-5	.	CASSLDSGTPGFGTQYF	TGTGCCAGCAGCCTCGATAGTGGGACACCGGGATTCGGGACCCAGTACTTC
once	TRBV5-5	TRBJ2-1	TRBD1	CASSLGQGAHEQFF	TGTGCCAGCAGCCTAGGACAGGGGGCACATGAGCAGTTCTTC
once	TRBV5-1	TRBJ1-1	.	CASSIQGRTEAFF	TGCGCCAGTTCAATACAGGGTCGGACTGAAGCTTTCTTT
.	TRBV30	TRBJ1-2	.	CAYDGTNYGYTF	TGTGCCTATGACGGTACTAACTATGGCTACACCTTC
.	TRBV6-1	TRBJ2-3	TRBD2	CASISGTSGTNTQYF	TGTGCCAGCATCTCCGGGACTAGCGGGACCAATACGCAGTATTTT
few	TRBV7-3	TRBJ2-7	TRBD2	CASSPGGGSYEQYF	TGTGCCAGCAGCCCGGGGGGGGGCTCCTACGAGCAGTACTTC
.	TRBV11-3	TRBJ2-1	.	CASSLSGMFGGNEQFF	TGTGCCAGCAGCTTATCCGGGATGTTTGGGGGCAATGAGCAGTTCTTC
.	TRBV11-2	TRBJ2-6	TRBD2	CASSLKAPGRAGANVLTF	TGTGCCAGCAGCTTAAAGGCACCGGGGAGGGCTGGGGCCAACGTCCTGACTTTC
.	TRBV19	TRBJ2-1	TRBD1	CASSTGTGWLDEQFF	TGTGCCAGTAGTACAGGGACAGGGTGGCTCGATGAGCAGTTCTTC
.	TRBV28	TRBJ1-2	.	CASSFYRGTTYGYTF	TGTGCCAGCAGTTTTTATAGGGGAACAACCTATGGCTACACCTTC
.	TRBV2	TRBJ1-5	.	CASSESGAGGNQPQHF	TGTGCCAGCAGTGAATCAGGGGCCGGGGGCAATCAGCCCCAGCATTTT
.	TRBV9	TRBJ1-3	.	CASSVEGDSGNTIYF	TGTGCCAGCAGCGTAGAGGGGGATTCTGGAAACACCATATATTTT
.	TRBV27	TRBJ1-4	.	CAAGTLNEGGKLFF	TGTGCCGCCGGGACACTTAATGAAGGGGGGAAACTGTTTTTT
.	TRBV11-3	TRBJ2-2	TRBD2	CASSSPTSGSNTGELFF	TGTGCCAGCAGCTCCCCAACTAGCGGGAGTAACACCGGGGAGCTGTTTTTT
.	TRBV10-1	TRBJ1-1	.	CASSPTTGLNTEAFF	TGCGCCAGCAGCCCGACTACAGGGTTGAACACTGAAGCTTTCTTT
.	TRBV5-6	TRBJ1-1	.	CASSFRLRGLNTEAFF	TGTGCCAGCAGCTTTCGGCTCCGGGGCCTGAACACTGAAGCTTTCTTT
.	TRBV5-1	TRBJ1-3	.	CASKREGSGNTIYF	TGCGCCAGCAAGAGGGAGGGCTCTGGAAACACCATATATTTT
.	TRBV19	TRBJ2-4	.	CASRVREIQYF	TGTGCCAGTAGGGTCCGGGAGATTCAGTACTTC
.	TRBV2	TRBJ1-5	.	CASSVQGYSNQPQHF	TGTGCCAGCAGTGTGCAGGGGTATAGCAATCAGCCCCAGCATTTT
.	TRBV11-2	TRBJ2-1	TRBD2	CASSLGASGYNEQFF	TGTGCCAGCAGCTTAGGTGCTAGCGGTTACAATGAGCAGTTCTTC
.	TRBV6-5	TRBJ1-2	.	CASSPRGYDYGYTF	TGTGCCAGCAGTCCGAGGGGTTATGACTATGGCTACACCTTC
.	TRBV30	TRBJ1-4	.	CAWSRREGYVTNEKLFF	TGTGCCTGGTCCCGGAGGGAGGGCTACGTAACTAATGAAAAACTGTTTTTT
.	TRBV7-3	TRBJ2-1	.	CASSLTSLAGDEQFF	TGTGCCAGCAGCTTAACGTCGCTAGCAGGCGATGAGCAGTTCTTC
.	TRBV7-9	TRBJ2-3	.	CASSSDLETQYF	TGTGCCAGCAGCTCGGACTTGGAGACGCAGTATTTT
.	TRBV6-5	TRBJ1-1	.	CASSYKLGARTEAFF	TGTGCCAGCAGTTACAAATTGGGGGCTCGCACTGAAGCTTTCTTT
.	TRBV28	TRBJ2-3	.	CASSSSGTSTDTQYF	TGTGCCAGCAGTTCCTCGGGGACTAGCACAGATACGCAGTATTTT
.	TRBV6-5	TRBJ1-6	.	CASSYRPGWDSPLHF	TGTGCCAGCAGTTACCGGCCAGGCTGGGATTCACCCCTCCACTTT
.	TRBV5-1	TRBJ2-2	.	CASSLTANTGELFF	TGCGCCAGCAGCTTGACTGCGAACACCGGGGAGCTGTTTTTT
.	TRBV5-5	TRBJ2-7	TRBD2	CASSLASGSYEQYF	TGTGCCAGCAGCTTGGCTAGCGGGAGTTACGAGCAGTACTTC
.	TRBV7-9	TRBJ2-5	TRBD2	CASSLGIAGQETQYF	TGTGCCAGCAGCTTGGGGATAGCGGGACAAGAGACCCAGTACTTC
.	TRBV6-6	TRBJ2-5	TRBD1	CASSSGRQGRQETQYF	TGTGCCAGCAGTTCAGGCCGACAGGGGCGTCAAGAGACCCAGTACTTC
.	TRBV6-6	TRBJ1-4	TRBD1	CASSYSGTANEKLFF	TGTGCCAGCAGTTACTCCGGGACAGCTAATGAAAAACTGTTTTTT
.	TRBV28	TRBJ1-3	.	CASSSGGGLGNTIYF	TGTGCCAGCAGTTCAGGCGGGGGCCTTGGAAACACCATATATTTT
.	TRBV30	TRBJ2-7	.	CAWSVGLRALYEQYF	TGTGCCTGGAGTGTGGGGTTGAGGGCCCTCTACGAGCAGTACTTC
.	TRBV27	TRBJ2-7	.	CASTTNHRAGGREQYF	TGTGCCAGCACTACAAACCACCGGGCAGGGGGGAGGGAGCAGTACTTC
once	TRBV11-2	TRBJ2-1	TRBD2	CASSALTSVNEQFF	TGTGCCAGCAGCGCCCTAACTAGCGTCAATGAGCAGTTCTTC
.	TRBV20-1	TRBJ2-7	.	CSAGITYEQYF	TGCAGTGCAGGTATCACCTACGAGCAGTACTTC
.	TRBV27	TRBJ2-6	TRBD1	CASTQTGVGANVLTF	TGTGCCAGCACCCAGACAGGGGTCGGGGCCAACGTCCTGACTTTC
.	TRBV7-2	TRBJ2-2	TRBD1	CASSLDRVDTGELFF	TGTGCCAGCAGCTTGGACAGGGTTGACACCGGGGAGCTGTTTTTT
.	TRBV2	TRBJ2-1	.	CASRTKRRYNEQFF	TGTGCCAGCAGAACCAAGCGGAGATACAATGAGCAGTTCTTC
.	TRBV5-4	TRBJ1-5	.	CASSFREAPNQPQHF	TGTGCCAGCAGCTTCCGGGAAGCTCCCAATCAGCCCCAGCATTTT
.	TRBV4-1	TRBJ2-4	.	CASSQTEGNIQYF	TGCGCCAGCAGCCAAACAGAGGGGAACATTCAGTACTTC
few	TRBV6-1	TRBJ2-1	TRBD2	CASSEILAGGTDEQFF	TGTGCCAGCAGTGAGATACTAGCGGGAGGGACAGATGAGCAGTTCTTC
.	TRBV19	TRBJ2-3	.	CASSIEASEDTQYF	TGTGCCAGTAGTATAGAAGCGAGTGAGGATACGCAGTATTTT
.	TRBV6-5	TRBJ1-1	.	CASTYGEGVNTEAFF	TGTGCCAGCACCTACGGAGAGGGGGTGAACACTGAAGCTTTCTTT
.	TRBV5-4	TRBJ2-5	.	CASSLGLAAETQYF	TGTGCCAGCAGCTTAGGCTTAGCGGCAGAGACCCAGTACTTC
.	TRBV6-1	TRBJ2-7	TRBD1	CASSERTGGSGTYEQYF	TGTGCCAGCAGTGAAAGAACAGGGGGCTCGGGGACCTACGAGCAGTACTTC
.	TRBV6-1	TRBJ2-7	TRBD1	CASRGQGSYEQYF	TGTGCCAGCAGGGGACAGGGCTCCTACGAGCAGTACTTC
.	TRBV7-9	TRBJ2-1	.	CASSLNQVGTYNEQFF	TGTGCCAGCAGCTTAAATCAGGTCGGGACTTACAATGAGCAGTTCTTC
once	TRBV29-1	TRBJ2-5	TRBD1	CSGGQDETQYF	TGCAGCGGGGGACAGGATGAGACCCAGTACTTC
.	TRBV6-1	TRBJ1-1	.	CASSEARGALNTEAFF	TGTGCCAGCAGTGAAGCCCGGGGGGCTCTGAACACTGAAGCTTTCTTT
.	TRBV19	TRBJ2-1	TRBD2	CASSTSSGRLAEQFF	TGTGCCAGTAGTACATCTAGCGGGAGGCTTGCTGAGCAGTTCTTC
.	TRBV10-2	TRBJ1-4	.	CASSEPGPNEKLFF	TGCGCCAGCAGTGAGCCGGGACCTAATGAAAAACTGTTTTTT
.	TRBV7-3	TRBJ2-3	.	CASSLGRGTGTDTQYF	TGTGCCAGCAGCTTAGGTCGGGGGACCGGCACAGATACGCAGTATTTT
.	TRBV7-8	TRBJ2-7	.	CASSSLPTVEQYF	TGTGCCAGCAGCTCCCTCCCGACAGTCGAGCAGTACTTC
few	TRBV7-6	TRBJ1-5	.	CASSLDQNQPQHF	TGTGCCAGCAGCTTAGATCAGAATCAGCCCCAGCATTTT